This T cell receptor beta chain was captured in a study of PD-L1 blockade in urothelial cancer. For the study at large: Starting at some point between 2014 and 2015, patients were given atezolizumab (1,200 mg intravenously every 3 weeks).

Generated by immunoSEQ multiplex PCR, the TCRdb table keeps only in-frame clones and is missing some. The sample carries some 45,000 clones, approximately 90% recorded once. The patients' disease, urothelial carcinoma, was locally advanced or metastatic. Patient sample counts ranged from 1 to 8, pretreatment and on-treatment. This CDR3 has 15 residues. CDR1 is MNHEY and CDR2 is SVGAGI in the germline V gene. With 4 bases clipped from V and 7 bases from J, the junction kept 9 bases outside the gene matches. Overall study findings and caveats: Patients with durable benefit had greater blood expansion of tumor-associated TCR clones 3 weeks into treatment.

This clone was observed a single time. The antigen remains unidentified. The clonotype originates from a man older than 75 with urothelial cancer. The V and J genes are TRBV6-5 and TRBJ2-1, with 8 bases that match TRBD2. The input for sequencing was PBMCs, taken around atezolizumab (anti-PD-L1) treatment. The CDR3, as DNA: TGTGCCAGCAGTTTGGCGACTAGCGAGTATAATGAGCAGTTCTTC. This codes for CASSLATSEYNEQFF.